This TCR beta chain was obtained from a study of blood T cell repertoires in COVID-19. CDR1 and CDR2 (germline): SGHRS, YFSETQ. The CDR3 has 14 amino acids. V lost 3 bases to trimming and J lost 7 bases, with 16 bases between them. Profiling relied on immunoSEQ multiplex PCR, and the TCRdb table lists in-frame clones only, not all of them. The sample shows around 320,000 clones, roughly 87% of them seen only once. The receptor was isolated from a man aged 18 to 30 with active or convalescent COVID-19. This chain uses TRBV5-1 with TRBJ1-1, with TRBD1 as a possible D gene (6 bases). What was sequenced was peripheral blood. CDR3 sequence reads: CASSSGQTVDEAFF. As DNA, the CDR3 is TGCGCCAGCAGCTCCGGACAGACAGTGGATGAAGCTTTCTTT.